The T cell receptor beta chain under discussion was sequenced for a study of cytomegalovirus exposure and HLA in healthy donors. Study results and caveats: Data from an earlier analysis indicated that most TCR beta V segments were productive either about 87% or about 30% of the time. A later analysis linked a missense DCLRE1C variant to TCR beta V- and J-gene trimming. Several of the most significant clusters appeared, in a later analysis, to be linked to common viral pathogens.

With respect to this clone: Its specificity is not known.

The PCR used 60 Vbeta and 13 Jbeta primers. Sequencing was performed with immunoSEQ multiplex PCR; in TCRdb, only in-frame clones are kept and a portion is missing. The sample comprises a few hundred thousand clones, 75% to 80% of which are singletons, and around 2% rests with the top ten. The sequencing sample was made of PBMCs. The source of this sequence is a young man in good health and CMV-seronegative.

In DNA form, the CDR3 reads TGTGCCAGCAGTTCCAGCCAGGGGGGTATGAACGAGCAGTACTTC. It yields the protein CASSSSQGGMNEQYF. The chain links TRBV27 to TRBJ2-7; weak D call: TRBD1 (7 bases). The CDR3 contains 15 residues. From germline, CDR1 is MNHEY and CDR2 SMNVEV (reference sequence). Between the trimmed V and J ends, which lost 4 bases and 5 bases, there was a span of 18 bases.